This T cell receptor (beta chain) is drawn from a study of shared clonotypes between healthy human individuals. Comments on this clone: Antigen unknown.

Generated by immunoSEQ multiplex PCR, the TCRdb table keeps only in-frame clones and is missing some. The data show under 150,000 clones, about 62% seen once. Study observations and caveats: Though the depth was large, rarefaction showed that sorted-subset sequencing was incomplete.

V was cut by 7 bases and J by 3 bases, with 19 bases left in between. The CDR3 length is 15 residues. The sample was memory CD8+ T cells sorted from blood. The subset: CD45RO+ cells pooled with CCR7-negative TemRA cells. This sequence originates from a woman in her twenties or thirties in good health. The chain joins TRBV23-1 to TRBJ2-7; TRBD1 is a possible D gene (6 bases). TRBV23-1 is identified as an open reading frame with a role that is uncertain. The CDR3 nucleotides read TGCGCCAGCAATCCGATGATAGGACAGCACTACGAGCAGTACTTC. The encoded protein is CASNPMIGQHYEQYF.